This TCR beta chain was captured in a study of tumor and adjacent non-tumor tissue in lung cancer. Study information: Histology: under 15 adenocarcinoma, a couple of squamous cell carcinoma, 1 small cell lung cancer.

The V segment lost 3 bases and the J segment 9 bases; nucleotides outside the gene matches: 8. The CDR3 sequence is 14 residues long. Germline V CDR1 and CDR2: GTSNPN, SVGIG (reference sequence). The library came from three nested PCR rounds adapted from ARM-PCR protocols. MiXCR, run by TCRdb on the multiplex PCR reads, gives a single entry per CDR3 protein. This sample carries more than 45,000 distinct CDR3 sequences, about 70% of them seen once, and the ten largest clones take roughly 25%. No cell sorting was done before RNA was extracted from the tissue. Distant lung tissue was collected more than 3 cm away from the tumor edge. Chemotherapy-naive patients with new lung cancer underwent thoracic surgery in China, August–November 2014.

The clonotype was recovered from a woman in her sixties with non-small cell lung cancer. The sample comprised distant non-tumor lung tissue. This chain connects TRBV30 to TRBJ1-6, with 7 bases identical to TRBD1. CDR3 amino acids: CAWRDGQVVSPLHF. The DNA for the CDR3 is TGTGCCTGGAGAGACGGACAGGTTGTTTCACCCCTCCACTTT.